This T cell receptor beta chain was captured by sequencing in a study of T cell responses to AZD1222 COVID-19 vaccine. Study-wide results and limits: Spike-specific TCR breadth and depth grew following two AZD1222 doses. The sample set comprised mostly white British donors with more females, and clonal diversity was possibly underestimated. Close to half of spike-specific TCRs reportedly recognize unmutated variant regions. Only 6 or 7 people who got AZD1222 tested seropositive at baseline.

About this clone: Its antigen is still unknown. In the same sample, other DNA sequences code for this CDR3.

Clones were read by immunoSEQ multiplex PCR, and TCRdb kept only the in-frame ones, dropping some. The sample includes approximately 190,000 clones, roughly 90% seen only once; the top ten take 0.99%. V lost 2 bases to trimming and J lost 2 bases; unmatched junction nucleotides: 0. The CDR3 extends over 14 amino acids. Germline CDR1 is MNHEY and CDR2 is SVGEGT. The chain is built from TRBV6-2 or TRBV6-3 and TRBJ2-1; 7 bases line up with TRBD2. The sequences come from peripheral blood, collected on day 0 of AZD1222 vaccination. The TCR comes from an adult in good health. CDR3 region: CASSYSGTYNEQFF. The CDR3 DNA reads TGTGCCAGCAGTTACAGCGGGACCTACAATGAGCAGTTCTTC.